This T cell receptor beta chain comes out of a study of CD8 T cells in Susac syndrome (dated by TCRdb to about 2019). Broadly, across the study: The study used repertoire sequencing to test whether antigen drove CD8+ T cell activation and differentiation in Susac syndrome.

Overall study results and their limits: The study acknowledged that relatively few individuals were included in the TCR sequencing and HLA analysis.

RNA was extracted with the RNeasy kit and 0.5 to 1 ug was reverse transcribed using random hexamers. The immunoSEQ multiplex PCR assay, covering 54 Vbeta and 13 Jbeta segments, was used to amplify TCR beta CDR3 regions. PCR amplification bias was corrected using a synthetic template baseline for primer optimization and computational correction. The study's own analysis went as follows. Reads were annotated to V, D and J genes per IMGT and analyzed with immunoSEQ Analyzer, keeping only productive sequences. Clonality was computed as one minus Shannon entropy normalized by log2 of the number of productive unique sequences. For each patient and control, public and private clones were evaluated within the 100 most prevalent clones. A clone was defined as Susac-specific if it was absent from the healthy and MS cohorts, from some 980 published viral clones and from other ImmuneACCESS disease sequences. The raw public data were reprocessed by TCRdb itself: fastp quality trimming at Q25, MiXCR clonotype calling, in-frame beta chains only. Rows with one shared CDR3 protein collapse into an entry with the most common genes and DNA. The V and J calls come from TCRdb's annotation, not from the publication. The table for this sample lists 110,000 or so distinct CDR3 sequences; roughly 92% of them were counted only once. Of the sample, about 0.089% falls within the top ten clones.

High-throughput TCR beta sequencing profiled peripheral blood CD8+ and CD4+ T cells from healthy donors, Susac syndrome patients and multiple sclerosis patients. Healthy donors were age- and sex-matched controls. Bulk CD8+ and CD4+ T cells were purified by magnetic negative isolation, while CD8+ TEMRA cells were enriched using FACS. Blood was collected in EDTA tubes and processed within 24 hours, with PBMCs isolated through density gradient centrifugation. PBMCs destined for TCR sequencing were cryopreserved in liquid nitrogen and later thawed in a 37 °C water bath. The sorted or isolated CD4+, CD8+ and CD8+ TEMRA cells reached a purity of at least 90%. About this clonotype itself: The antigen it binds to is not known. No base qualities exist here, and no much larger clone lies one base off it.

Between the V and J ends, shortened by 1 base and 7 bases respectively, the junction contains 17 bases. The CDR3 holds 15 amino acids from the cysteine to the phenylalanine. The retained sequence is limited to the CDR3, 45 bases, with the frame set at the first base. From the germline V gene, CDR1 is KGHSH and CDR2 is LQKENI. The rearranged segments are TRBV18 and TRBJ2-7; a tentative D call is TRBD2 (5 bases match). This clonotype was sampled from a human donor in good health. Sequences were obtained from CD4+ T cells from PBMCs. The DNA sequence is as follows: TGTGCCAGCTCACCACTGGTCGGGTCTACGGGGGAGCAGTACTTC. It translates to CASSPLVGSTGEQYF.